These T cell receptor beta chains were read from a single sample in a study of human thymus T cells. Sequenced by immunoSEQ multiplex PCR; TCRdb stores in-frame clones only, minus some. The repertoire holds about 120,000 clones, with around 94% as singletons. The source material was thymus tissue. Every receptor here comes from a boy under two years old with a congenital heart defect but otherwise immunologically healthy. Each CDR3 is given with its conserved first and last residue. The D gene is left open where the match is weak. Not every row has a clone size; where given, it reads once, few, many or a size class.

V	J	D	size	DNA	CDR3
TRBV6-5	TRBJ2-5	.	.	TGTGCCAGCAGTTACTTGGGGGGCCAAGAGACCCAGTACTTC	CASSYLGGQETQYF
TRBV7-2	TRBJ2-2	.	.	TGTGCCAGCAGCCTTAGGAGGGGTCTCAAGACCGGGGAGCTGTTTTTT	CASSLRRGLKTGELFF
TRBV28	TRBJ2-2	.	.	TGTGCCAGCAGTTTATGTGCCAGAAAGGCCGGGGAGCTGTTTTTT	CASSLCARKAGELFF
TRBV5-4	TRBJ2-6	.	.	TGTGCCAGCAGCTCCCATCTACGTGGGGCCAACGTCCTGACTTTC	CASSSHLRGANVLTF
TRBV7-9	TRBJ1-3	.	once	TGTGCCAGCAGCCCCAGGCTTTCTGGAAACACCATATATTTT	CASSPRLSGNTIYF
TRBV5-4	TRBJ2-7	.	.	TGTGCCAGCAGCCTGGGGTTACGGGAGCAGTACTTC	CASSLGLREQYF
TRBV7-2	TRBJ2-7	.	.	TGTGCCAGCAGCCCCGCCATGGCCCTCGAAAATACAACCTACGAGCAGTACTTC	CASSPAMALENTTYEQYF
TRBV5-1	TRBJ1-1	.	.	TGCGCCAGCAGCCCAGGACGGGGTAGGAACACTGAAGCTTTCTTT	CASSPGRGRNTEAFF
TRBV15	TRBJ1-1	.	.	TGTGCCACCAGCCCGCTTGGGCACAAAAACACTGAAGCTTTCTTT	CATSPLGHKNTEAFF
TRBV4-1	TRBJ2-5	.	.	TGCGCCAGCAGCCAAGAACTGGACAGTGGGGCACAAGAGACCCAGTACTTC	CASSQELDSGAQETQYF
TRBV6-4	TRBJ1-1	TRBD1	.	TGTGCCAGCAGTGACTCATCCAGGGGGAAAACTGAAGCTTTCTTT	CASSDSSRGKTEAFF
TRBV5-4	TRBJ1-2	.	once	TGTGCCACCAGGGAGGCCAGTCGAGGCTACACCTTC	CATREASRGYTF
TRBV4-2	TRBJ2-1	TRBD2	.	TGTGCCAGCAGCCAGGCGACTAGCGGGCACAATGAGCAGTTCTTC	CASSQATSGHNEQFF
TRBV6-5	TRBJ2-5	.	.	TGTGCCAGCAGTGTGACGGGACCCCTCTATGAGACCCAGTACTTC	CASSVTGPLYETQYF
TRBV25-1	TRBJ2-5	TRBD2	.	TGTGCCAGCAGTCGACCAAGGGAGGGAGGGTCAGAGACCCAGTACTTC	CASSRPREGGSETQYF
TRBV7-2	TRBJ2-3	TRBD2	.	TGTGCCAGCGGTCTTCGAGCGGGGGCTATGACAGATACGCAGTATTTT	CASGLRAGAMTDTQYF
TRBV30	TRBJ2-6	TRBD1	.	TGTGCCTGGGGACAGGGGACCCCTGGGGCCAACGTCCTGACTTTC	CAWGQGTPGANVLTF
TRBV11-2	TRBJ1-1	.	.	TGTGCCAGCAGCTCCCCGGGGGGGAGGAACACTGAAGCTTTCTTT	CASSSPGGRNTEAFF
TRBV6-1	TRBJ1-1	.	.	TGTGCCAGCAGTGAAATGAACCCAGTTGGAGAAGCTTTCTTT	CASSEMNPVGEAFF
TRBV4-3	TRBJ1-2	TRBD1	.	TGCGCCAGCAGCCACCCGGGACAGGGGAGTATGAGTGGCTACACCTTC	CASSHPGQGSMSGYTF
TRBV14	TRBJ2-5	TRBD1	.	TGTGCCAGCAGCCGAACGGACAGGGGAGAGGCAGAGACCCAGTACTTC	CASSRTDRGEAETQYF
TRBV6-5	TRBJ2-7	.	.	TGTGCCAGCAGTTACTCGATATCCGGGGGACGGAAAGAGCAGTACTTC	CASSYSISGGRKEQYF
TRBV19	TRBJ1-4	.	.	TGTGCCAGTAGTTTGGGGGGTGAGGATGAAAAACTGTTTTTT	CASSLGGEDEKLFF
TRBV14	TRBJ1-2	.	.	TGTGCCAGCAGCCAGGGCTTAAACGGGCGCCATGCAAGGACGGACGCCTATGGCTACACCTTC	CASSQGLNGRHARTDAYGYTF
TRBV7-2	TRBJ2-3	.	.	TGTGCCAGCAGCTACCGGGGGCTTCTCTTTGGCACAGATACGCAGTATTTT	CASSYRGLLFGTDTQYF
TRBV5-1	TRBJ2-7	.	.	TGCGCCAGCAGCTCTATGGAGGGCCCCGTCGACGAGCAGTACTTC	CASSSMEGPVDEQYF
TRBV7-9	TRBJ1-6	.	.	TGTGCCAGCAGCTTTCCCGGAGCCGTTTATTCACCCCTCCACTTT	CASSFPGAVYSPLHF
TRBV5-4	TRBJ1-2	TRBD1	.	TGTGCCAGCAGCTTGAGGACAGGGGGCAACTATGGCTACACCTTC	CASSLRTGGNYGYTF
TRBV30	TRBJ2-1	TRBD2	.	TGTGCCTGGAGTGTAGCCAGCGGGGGGTCAAATGAGCAGTTCTTC	CAWSVASGGSNEQFF
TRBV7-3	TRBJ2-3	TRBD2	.	TGTGCCAGCAGCTCACTAGCGGGGGAACGGTATTTT	CASSSLAGERYF
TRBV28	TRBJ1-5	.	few	TGTGCCAGCAGGGTTAACAGGAATAGCAATCAGCCCCAGCATTTT	CASRVNRNSNQPQHF
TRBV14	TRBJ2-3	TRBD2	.	TGTGCCAGCAGCCAAGATCCGGATAGCGGGGGGCCAGATACGCAGTATTTT	CASSQDPDSGGPDTQYF
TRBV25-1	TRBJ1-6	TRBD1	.	TGTGCCAGCAGTGAATCGGGGACAGGGAATTCACCCCTCCACTTT	CASSESGTGNSPLHF
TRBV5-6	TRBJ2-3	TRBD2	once	TGTGCCAGCAGCCGACGCGGGAAGACTAGCGGGGACATGGATCGACCCGCGTATTTT	CASSRRGKTSGDMDRPAYF
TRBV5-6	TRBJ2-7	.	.	TGTGCCAGCACCTACAGGGAATACTACGAGCAGTACTTC	CASTYREYYEQYF
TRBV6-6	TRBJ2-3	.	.	TGTGCCAGTTCAGGGACGGGTTTAAATACAGATACGCAGTATTTT	CASSGTGLNTDTQYF
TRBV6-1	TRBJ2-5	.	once	TGTGCCAGCAGCGGGCGGACTTTGGAAGAGACCCAGTACTTC	CASSGRTLEETQYF
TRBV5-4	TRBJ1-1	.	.	TGTGCCAGCAGCTTAGGGACATACACTGAAGCTTTCTTT	CASSLGTYTEAFF
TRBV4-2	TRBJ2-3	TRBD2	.	TGTGCCAGCAGCCAAGAACTCGGGGGGGCCAAGACGCAGTATTTT	CASSQELGGAKTQYF
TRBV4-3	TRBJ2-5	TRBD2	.	TGCGCCAGCAGCCCCGGGACTAGCGGGGGCCCGATCCAAGAGACCCAGTACTTC	CASSPGTSGGPIQETQYF
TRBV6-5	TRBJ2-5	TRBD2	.	TGTGCCAGCAGTTTAACTAGCGGGGGGTTGAAAGAGACCCAGTACTTC	CASSLTSGGLKETQYF
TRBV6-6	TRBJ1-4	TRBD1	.	TGTGCCAGCAGTTATAACAGGGGGCAAGTTGAAAAACTGTTTTTT	CASSYNRGQVEKLFF
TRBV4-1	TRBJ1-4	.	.	TGCGCCAGCAGCCAGGCCCGACCTGCCGCCGGTGAAAAACTGTTTTTT	CASSQARPAAGEKLFF
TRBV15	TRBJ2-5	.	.	TGTGCCACCAGCACCACCCAGCGTAGACAAGAGACCCAGTACTTC	CATSTTQRRQETQYF
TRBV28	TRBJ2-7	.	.	TGTGCCAGCAAAAAGGGTCGGGACTACGAGCAGTACTTC	CASKKGRDYEQYF
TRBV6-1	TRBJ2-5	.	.	TGTGCCAGCAGAGGACCCCGCACTGAGACCCAGTACTTC	CASRGPRTETQYF
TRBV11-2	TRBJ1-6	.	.	TGTGCCAGCAGCTTAGGAGGACCCCTCGCACCCCTCCACTTT	CASSLGGPLAPLHF
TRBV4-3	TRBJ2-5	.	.	TGCGCCAGCAGCCAAACGCCAAGCGGTGGAGAGACCCAGTACTTC	CASSQTPSGGETQYF
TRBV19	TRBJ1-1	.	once	TGTGCCAGCCTAGCTCCGAACACTGAAGCTTTCTTT	CASLAPNTEAFF
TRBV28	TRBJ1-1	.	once	TGTGCCAGCAGTCCCCAGGGTGAAGCTTTCTTT	CASSPQGEAFF